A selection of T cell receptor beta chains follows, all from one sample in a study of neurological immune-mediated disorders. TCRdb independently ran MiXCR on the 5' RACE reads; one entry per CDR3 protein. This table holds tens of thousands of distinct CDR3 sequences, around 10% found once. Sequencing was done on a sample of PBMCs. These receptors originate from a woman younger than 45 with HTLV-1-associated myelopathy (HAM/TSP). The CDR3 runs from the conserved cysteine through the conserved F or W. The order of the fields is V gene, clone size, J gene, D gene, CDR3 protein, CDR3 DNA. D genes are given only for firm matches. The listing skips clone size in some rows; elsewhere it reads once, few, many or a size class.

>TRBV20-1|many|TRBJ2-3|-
CSAHRAAGSDTQYF
TGCAGTGCCCACAGGGCTGCGGGGTCAGATACGCAGTATTTT
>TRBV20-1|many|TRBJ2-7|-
CSARMGGLNEQYF
TGCAGTGCTAGAATGGGGGGGCTCAACGAGCAGTACTTC
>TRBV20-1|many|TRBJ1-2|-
CSATSQPGYGYTF
TGCAGTGCTACCTCGCAACCAGGCTATGGCTACACCTTC
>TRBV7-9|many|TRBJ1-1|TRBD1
CASSSGQTWNTEAFF
TGTGCCAGCAGCTCGGGACAGACCTGGAACACTGAAGCTTTCTTT
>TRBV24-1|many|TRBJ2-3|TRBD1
CATSDSLGQERADTQYF
TGTGCCACCAGTGATTCCTTGGGACAGGAGAGGGCAGATACGCAGTATTTT
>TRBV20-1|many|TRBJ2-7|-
CSARGGDYEQYF
TGCAGTGCTAGAGGAGGAGACTACGAGCAGTACTTC
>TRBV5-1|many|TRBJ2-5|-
CASSLTGHQETQYF
TGCGCCAGCAGCTTGACAGGACACCAAGAGACCCAGTACTTC
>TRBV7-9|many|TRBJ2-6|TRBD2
CASSYHTLAGARSGANVLTF
TGTGCCAGCAGTTATCACACCCTAGCGGGGGCGCGCTCTGGGGCCAACGTCCTGACTTTC
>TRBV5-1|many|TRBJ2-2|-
CASSLGAGLAGELFF
TGCGCCAGCAGCCTCGGGGCGGGCCTCGCCGGGGAGCTGTTTTTT
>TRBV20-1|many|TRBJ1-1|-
CSARDPGRDTEAFF
TGCAGTGCTAGAGATCCGGGGAGGGACACTGAAGCTTTCTTT
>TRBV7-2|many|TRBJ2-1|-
CASSRRLGGGRDEQFF
TGTGCCAGCAGCCGGCGTCTGGGGGGGGGCCGGGATGAGCAGTTCTTC
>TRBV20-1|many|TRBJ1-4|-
CSARGRQGLVEKLFF
TGCAGTGCTAGAGGTCGACAAGGGCTGGTTGAAAAACTGTTTTTT
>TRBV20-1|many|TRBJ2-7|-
CSAKQGGYEQYF
TGCAGTGCAAAGCAGGGTGGGTACGAGCAGTACTTC
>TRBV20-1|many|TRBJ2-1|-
CSASWTRTYNEQFF
TGCAGTGCTAGTTGGACTCGCACCTACAATGAGCAGTTCTTC
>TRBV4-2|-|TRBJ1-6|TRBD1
CASSQDSGQGASYNSPLHF
TGTGCCAGCAGCCAAGATTCGGGACAGGGGGCTTCCTATAATTCACCCCTCCACTTT
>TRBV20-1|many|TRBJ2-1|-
CSAYPLFYNEQFF
TGCAGTGCTTACCCCCTATTTTACAATGAGCAGTTCTTC
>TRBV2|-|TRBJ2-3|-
CASTEEGVKRALGADTQYF
TGTGCCAGCACCGAGGAGGGGGTTAAGAGGGCCCTGGGCGCAGATACGCAGTATTTT
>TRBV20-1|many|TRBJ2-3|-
CSAGPITDTQYF
TGCAGTGCAGGACCAATCACAGATACGCAGTATTTT
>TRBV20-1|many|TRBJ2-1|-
CSARDRAGALEQFF
TGCAGTGCTAGAGATCGGGCGGGGGCGCTTGAGCAGTTCTTC
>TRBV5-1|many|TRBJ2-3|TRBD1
CASSEGQHTDTQYF
TGCGCCAGCAGCGAGGGACAGCACACAGATACGCAGTATTTT
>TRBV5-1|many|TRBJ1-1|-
CASSLGAENTEAFF
TGCGCCAGCAGCTTGGGGGCAGAGAACACTGAAGCTTTCTTT
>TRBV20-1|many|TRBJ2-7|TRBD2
CSAGRLAGGRQYF
TGCAGTGCTGGACGACTAGCGGGGGGGAGGCAGTACTTC
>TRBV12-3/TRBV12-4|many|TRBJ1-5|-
CASGEQLGPNQPQHF
TGTGCCAGCGGGGAGCAACTGGGGCCAAATCAGCCCCAGCATTTT
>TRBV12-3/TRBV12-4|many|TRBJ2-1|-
CASSPNQQDSEQFF
TGTGCCAGCAGCCCAAACCAACAGGATTCCGAGCAGTTCTTC
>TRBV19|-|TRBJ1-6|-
CASSQQGFNSPLHF
TGTGCCAGTAGCCAACAGGGATTTAATTCACCCCTCCACTTT
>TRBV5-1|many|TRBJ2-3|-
CASSFGRAASTDTQYF
TGCGCCAGCAGCTTTGGCAGGGCGGCAAGTACAGATACGCAGTATTTT
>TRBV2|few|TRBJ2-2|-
CASRRQTASNTGELFF
TGTGCCAGCAGGAGACAGACAGCGTCGAACACCGGGGAGCTGTTTTTT
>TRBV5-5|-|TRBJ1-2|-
CASSLDSGTTPYGYTF
TGTGCCAGCAGCTTGGACTCCGGGACAACACCGTATGGCTACACCTTC
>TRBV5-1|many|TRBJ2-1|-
CASSLGGNEQFF
TGCGCCAGCAGCTTGGGGGGGAATGAGCAGTTCTTC
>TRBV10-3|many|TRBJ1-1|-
CAISEPTEGTEAFF
TGTGCCATCAGTGAACCAACCGAGGGGACTGAAGCTTTCTTT
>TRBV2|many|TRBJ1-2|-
CASSPLTGPKRGYTF
TGTGCCAGCAGTCCTTTGACAGGTCCTAAGAGGGGCTACACCTTC
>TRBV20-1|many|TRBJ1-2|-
CSARKDGNYTF
TGCAGTGCTAGGAAGGACGGTAACTACACCTTC
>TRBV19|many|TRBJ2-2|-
CASRSQGNTGELFF
TGTGCCAGTAGATCACAGGGGAACACCGGGGAGCTGTTTTTT
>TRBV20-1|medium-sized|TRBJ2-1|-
CSARDREYNEQFF
TGCAGTGCTAGGGACAGAGAATACAATGAGCAGTTCTTC
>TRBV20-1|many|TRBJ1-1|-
CSARDGGSGNTEAFF
TGCAGTGCTAGAGATGGTGGGAGTGGGAACACTGAAGCTTTCTTT
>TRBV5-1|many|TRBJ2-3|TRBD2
CASSLPSGGGGDTQYF
TGCGCCAGCAGCCTCCCGAGCGGGGGCGGGGGGGATACGCAGTATTTT
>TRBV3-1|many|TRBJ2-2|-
CASSQVGTGELFF
TGTGCCAGCAGCCAAGTGGGCACCGGGGAGCTGTTTTTT
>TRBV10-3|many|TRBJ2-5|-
CAISPTGKETQYF
TGTGCCATCAGCCCGACAGGAAAAGAGACCCAGTACTTC
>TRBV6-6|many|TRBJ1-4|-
CASSKKENEKLFF
TGTGCCAGCAGTAAAAAAGAAAATGAAAAACTGTTTTTT
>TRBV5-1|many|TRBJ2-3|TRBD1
CASSHLPGQGWRADTQYF
TGCGCCAGCAGCCACCTCCCGGGACAGGGCTGGCGGGCAGATACGCAGTATTTT
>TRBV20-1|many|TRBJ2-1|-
CSAGVAGGSDEQFF
TGCAGTGCTGGGGTGGCGGGTGGATCGGATGAGCAGTTCTTC
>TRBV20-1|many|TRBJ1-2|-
CSARETGYSGYTF
TGCAGTGCTAGAGAAACAGGGTACTCTGGCTACACCTTC
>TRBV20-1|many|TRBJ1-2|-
CSARSEESNYGYTF
TGCAGTGCTAGGTCAGAGGAGTCTAACTATGGCTACACCTTC
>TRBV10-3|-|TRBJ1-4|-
CAIKGGESEKLFF
TGTGCCATCAAGGGAGGGGAGAGTGAAAAACTGTTTTTT
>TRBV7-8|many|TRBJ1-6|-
CASGGGDGFNSPLHF
TGTGCCAGCGGAGGGGGGGATGGGTTTAATTCACCCCTCCACTTT
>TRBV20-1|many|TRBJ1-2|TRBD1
CSARPGGYGYTF
TGCAGTGCTAGACCAGGGGGCTATGGCTACACCTTC
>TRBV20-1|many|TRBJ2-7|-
CSASDSPYEQYF
TGCAGTGCTTCGGACAGCCCCTACGAGCAGTACTTC
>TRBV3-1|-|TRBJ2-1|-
CASSRDSGGWLGSYNEQFF
TGTGCCAGCAGCCGGGACAGCGGGGGATGGTTAGGCTCCTACAATGAGCAGTTCTTC
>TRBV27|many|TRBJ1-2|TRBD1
CASRDRAFSNYGYTF
TGTGCCAGCAGGGACAGGGCCTTTTCTAACTATGGCTACACCTTC
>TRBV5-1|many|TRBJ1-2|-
CASSLEPLARGYGYTF
TGCGCCAGCAGCTTGGAACCCCTAGCCCGCGGATATGGCTACACCTTC
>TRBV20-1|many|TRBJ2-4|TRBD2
CSARPPERGGTLAKNIQYF
TGCAGTGCTAGGCCACCTGAGCGGGGGGGAACCCTAGCCAAAAACATTCAGTACTTC
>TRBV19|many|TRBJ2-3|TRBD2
CASSQRGASTDTQYF
TGTGCCAGTAGCCAGCGGGGGGCTAGCACAGATACGCAGTATTTT